One sample yielded the 21 T cell receptor beta chains listed below, sequenced in a study of CD8+CD57+ T cells in acquired aplastic anemia. Template material for TCR beta VDJ and CDR3 profiling consisted of genomic DNA. TCRdb re-called the reads with MiXCR, one entry per CDR3 protein. The sample lists around 430,000 distinct CDR3 sequences; roughly 34% were seen once. Patients included in sequencing had previously demonstrated CD8+CD57+ cell expansion by flow cytometry. Sequenced input: sorted CD4+, CD8+, or CD8+CD57+ T cells (not recorded which) from PBMCs. All receptors come from a human donor with aplastic anemia.

The sample holds many counts of this clonotype. The chain couples TRBV20-1 to TRBJ2-7; TRBD2 matches at 9 bases. After removal of 6 bases from V and 0 bases from J, the junction contained 3 bases not matched to a gene. This CDR3 is 13 amino acids long. The germline V gene encodes CDR1 DFQATT and CDR2 SNEGSKA (reference sequence). The CDR3 DNA reads TGCAGTGCCCCGACTAGCGGCTCCTACGAGCAGTACTTC. This codes for CSAPTSGSYEQYF.

This clonotype was recorded at least ten times. The V call is TRBV24-1, the J call TRBJ1-3; weak D call: TRBD1 (5 bases). The CDR3 consists of 19 residues. The ends were cut back, 0 bases at V and 0 bases at J, with 17 bases in the middle. CDR1 and CDR2 from the germline V gene are KGHDR and SFDVKD. CDR3 DNA sequence: TGTGCCACCAGTGATTTGCGGGGCCCCCAAGGATACTCTGGAAACACCATATATTTT. Translating gives CATSDLRGPQGYSGNTIYF.

This clonotype was picked up many times. The chain uses TRBV10-3 and TRBJ1-1, with D possibly being TRBD1 (6 bases). Germline CDR1 and CDR2: ENHRY and SYGVKD. The CDR3 has 15 residues. The ends were cut back, 8 bases at V and 4 bases at J, with 20 bases in the middle. The CDR3 spells CAIGLAGDQGTEAFF. CDR3 nucleotide sequence: TGTGCCATCGGTTTAGCAGGGGATCAAGGCACTGAAGCTTTCTTT.

This clonotype was counted a few times. The rearrangement joins TRBV12-3 or TRBV12-4 to TRBJ1-2; no clear D. V lost 2 bases to trimming and J lost 2 bases, with 9 bases between them. The CDR3 loop spans 14 amino acids. CDR3 sequence (DNA): TGTGCCAGCAGTTTACTGGGGAGGAACTATGGCTACACCTTC. Translation: CASSLLGRNYGYTF.

Ten or more counts support this clonotype. This chain joins TRBV29-1 and TRBJ1-4, with D maybe TRBD1 (6 bases). The CDR3 loop spans 13 amino acids. Germline values: CDR1 SQVTM, CDR2 ANQGSEA. V lost 7 bases and J 5 bases, leaving 14 bases between the germline ends. The CDR3 here is CSAQTGPNEKLFF. Written as DNA, the CDR3 is TGCAGCGCTCAGACAGGCCCGAATGAAAAACTGTTTTTT.

J is TRBJ2-3 and V is TRBV4-2; either TRBD1 or TRBD2 may fit D (5 bases each). Germline lookup yields CDR1 LGHNA and CDR2 YNFKEQ. The V and J ends lost 2 bases and 1 base respectively, with 13 bases between them. CDR3 length equals 16 residues. The CDR3 reads CASSQFRRGGTDTQYF. The CDR3, as DNA: TGTGCCAGCAGCCAATTTCGTCGGGGCGGCACAGATACGCAGTATTTT.

The chain combines TRBV6-2 or TRBV6-3 with TRBJ1-1; TRBD1 aligns across 8 bases. CDR3 length: 14 amino acids. Germline V CDR1 and CDR2: MNHEY, SVGEGT. Trimming removed 6 bases from V and 4 bases from J; junction bases left unmatched: 7. The CDR3 sequence: CASSSTTGVTEAFF. CDR3 coding DNA: TGTGCCAGCAGCTCAACGACAGGGGTCACTGAAGCTTTCTTT.

The chain is built from TRBV5-1 and TRBJ1-1; 8 bases line up with TRBD1. The CDR3 has 15 residues. Germline lookup yields CDR1 SGHRS and CDR2 YFSETQ. J lost 7 bases, V lost 0 bases, and 8 bases had no gene match. CDR3 bases: TGCGCCAGCAGCTTGGTTTTGTCAGGGGGCGATGAAGCTTTCTTT. Translating it yields CASSLVLSGGDEAFF.

This clonotype was picked up a small number of times. CDR3 region: CASKSPDYSYNEQFF. The CDR3, as DNA: TGTGCCTCAAAGTCCCCCGACTACTCCTACAATGAGCAGTTCTTC. The chain links TRBV19 to TRBJ2-1; D is perhaps TRBD2 (5 bases). Trimming took off 11 bases at V and 0 bases at J, with 17 bases between the two ends. Germline assignment: CDR1 LNHDA and CDR2 SQIVND (reference sequence). CDR3 length equals 15 residues.

This clonotype was picked up many times. The V call is TRBV7-9, the J call TRBJ1-1; possible D gene TRBD1, 5 bases. The CDR3 runs to 14 residues. V was cut by 3 bases and J by 1 base, with 9 bases left in between. From germline, CDR1 is SEHNR and CDR2 FQNEAQ (reference sequence). The CDR3 nucleotides read TGTGCCAGCAGCTTGTGGACACAGAACACTGAAGCTTTCTTT. Translating gives CASSLWTQNTEAFF.

As concerns this clonotype: A much larger clone lies one base from this, so it may be a read error. The chain joins TRBV2 to TRBJ2-1, with TRBD1 as a possible D gene (6 bases). The germline V gene has CDR1 SNHLY and CDR2 FYNNEI. The CDR3 is 15 residues long. Trimming cost V 4 bases and J 3 bases, with 13 bases left between them. The CDR3 protein is CASSGAGAIYNEQFF. CDR3 coding DNA: TGTGCCAGCAGTGGAGCAGGGGCGATCTACAATGAGCAGTTCTTC.

The chain employs TRBV18 and TRBJ1-1, with no clear D. This CDR3 comprises 15 residues. Germline assignment: CDR1 KGHSH and CDR2 LQKENI. Trimming removed 2 bases at V and 4 bases at J, with 14 bases between. CDR3 region: CASSPEGLVGTEAFF. The CDR3 DNA is TGTGCCAGCTCACCAGAAGGGTTGGTGGGCACTGAAGCTTTCTTT.

This clonotype was observed a handful of times. The J gene is TRBJ1-6, the V gene TRBV12-3 or TRBV12-4; D might be TRBD1 (5 bases). Between the trimmed V and J ends, which lost 6 bases and 9 bases, there was a span of 9 bases. The CDR3 runs 12 residues. The CDR3 loop reads CASRLGVSPLHF. The DNA for the CDR3 is TGTGCCAGCAGACTAGGGGTTTCACCCCTCCACTTT.

There are a few counts of this clonotype. The chain combines TRBV20-1 with TRBJ2-7, with D possibly being TRBD1 or TRBD2 (6 bases each). This CDR3 is built from 14 residues. From germline, CDR1 is DFQATT and CDR2 SNEGSKA (reference sequence). Trimming pared 0 bases from V and 4 bases from J, leaving 13 bases between. The CDR3 sequence is CSARDFKGGYEQYF. CDR3 DNA: TGCAGTGCTAGAGATTTTAAGGGGGGTTACGAGCAGTACTTC.

As for this clonotype: A read error is possible here, since a much larger clone lies one base away. The chain employs TRBV2 and TRBJ1-4; TRBD1 matches 9 bases. The CDR3 runs 14 residues. Germline CDR1 reads SNHLY; CDR2 reads FYNNEI. The CDR3 reads CASSETGGNEELFF. CDR3 in DNA: TGTGCCAGCAGTGAGACAGGGGGGAATGAAGAACTGTTTTTT.

This clonotype has a count of ten or more. V usage is TRBV19 and J usage is TRBJ1-2; D gene unclear. The CDR3 extends over 14 amino acids. Germline assignment: CDR1 LNHDA and CDR2 SQIVND (reference sequence). V lost 0 bases to trimming and J lost 4 bases, with 9 bases between them. The CDR3 loop is CASSIDLGGYGYTF. DNA of the CDR3: TGTGCCAGTAGTATAGATCTTGGTGGCTATGGCTACACCTTC.

The CDR3 loop reads CASSLKRGSSYNEQFF. CDR3 DNA sequence: TGTGCCAGCAGCTTAAAGCGGGGGAGCTCCTACAATGAGCAGTTCTTC. J is TRBJ2-1 and V is TRBV7-8, with 8 bases matching TRBD2. The CDR3 sequence is 16 residues long. Germline values: CDR1 SGHVS, CDR2 FQNEAQ. With 2 bases clipped from V and 0 bases from J, the junction kept 3 bases outside the gene matches.

Note on this clonotype: Possible read error: a much larger clone is one base away. This chain links TRBV15 with TRBJ1-1; D is possibly TRBD1 (5 bases). Trimming cost V 0 bases and J 10 bases, with 21 bases left between them. There are 16 residues in the CDR3. The germline gives CDR1 LNHNV, CDR2 YYDKDF (reference sequence). This CDR3 reads CATSRDRGSFGPGAFF. The CDR3 region has the DNA TGTGCCACCAGCAGAGATCGGGGCAGCTTTGGTCCTGGAGCTTTCTTT.

This clonotype was found many times. V and J are TRBV2 and TRBJ2-5, with D possibly TRBD1 on 6 matching bases. The V end lost 7 bases, the J end lost 13 bases, and 22 bases lay between the germline ends. From germline, CDR1 is SNHLY and CDR2 FYNNEI. This CDR3 contains 13 residues. The CDR3 DNA is TGTGCCAGCATTTCCCGGGACACTATTGTGTCGTACTTC. Residues: CASISRDTIVSYF.

This clonotype was found many times. The chain uses TRBV20-1 and TRBJ1-5; possible D gene TRBD1, 5 bases. The V gene's germline CDR1 is DFQATT and CDR2 SNEGSKA (reference sequence). With 6 bases removed from V and 0 bases from J, the gap between germline ends came to 9 bases. The CDR3 spans 13 residues. The CDR3 protein is CSAIDSSNQPQHF. The CDR3 DNA follows: TGCAGTGCCATCGACAGTAGCAATCAGCCCCAGCATTTT.

The CDR3 sequence: CASSLRGYEQYV. The CDR3 coding sequence is TGTGCCAGCAGCTTACGAGGCTACGAGCAGTACGTC. J is TRBJ2-7 and V is TRBV5-6; no firm D call. Trimming took 2 bases from V and 3 from J, leaving 6 bases between them. This CDR3 has 12 amino acids. CDR1 is SGHDT and CDR2 is YYEEEE in the germline V gene.